This T cell receptor beta chain was identified in a study of naive and memory T cell subsets. On this clonotype: As yet, its antigen is unknown.

With 5 bases removed from V and 7 bases from J, the gap between germline ends came to 24 bases. The CDR3 spans 17 residues. Study conclusions and caveats: In naive cells, over 90% of TCR sequences were seen only once. RNA-based TCR counts may shift with T cell activation and differentiation. Possibly reflecting memory cells re-expressing CD45RA, a few larger clonotypes occurred in naive repertoires, especially CD8. Clonotypes here are unpaired alpha or beta chain sequences.

Both TRBC1 and TRBC2 were covered by a beta constant-region primer of two equimolar oligonucleotides. The ligated cDNA underwent four PCR rounds using SP2 and nested alpha and beta constant-region primers. The cDNA 3' end received a ligated single-stranded oligonucleotide carrying the SP2 primer and a 12-nucleotide UMI. TCRdb reprocessed the UMI-ligation and nested PCR reads via MiXCR and lists one record per CDR3 protein. The sample has roughly 99,000 distinct CDR3 sequences, approximately 11% seen once. The TCR sequence derives from a human donor in good health. This chain uses TRBV12-3 or TRBV12-4 with TRBJ1-5; D remains ambiguous. The sample consisted of naive CD4+ T cells from blood. CDR3 in DNA: TGTGCCAGCAGTGTAAAAGGGTTCGCCAATGGAGGCCAGCCCCAGCATTTT. Amino acids: CASSVKGFANGGQPQHF.